This paragraph covers one TCR beta chain sequence. This CDR3 contains 14 residues. The ends were cut back, 5 bases at V and 8 bases at J, with 16 bases in the middle. Germline V gene lookup returns CDR1 MNHEY and CDR2 SMNVEV (reference sequence). The repertoire was sequenced with immunoSEQ multiplex PCR; TCRdb's copy has only in-frame clones and lacks some. This repertoire shows about 400,000 clones, approximately 95% found once; its top ten account for roughly 0.021%. The entry originates in a study of shared T cell receptors in the human thymus. Material: thymocytes. This chain joins TRBV27 and TRBJ2-1; no firm D call. The sequence was collected from a human donor. In DNA form, the CDR3 reads TGTGCCAGCAGTCCTATCGGTGCCCCGGATGAGCAGTTCTTC. This translates into CASSPIGAPDEQFF.